These 25 T cell receptor beta chains share one sample of origin, sequenced in a study of T-cell memory formation after mild COVID-19 (dated by TCRdb to about 2021). The library was made by 5' RACE. The instrument given in TCRdb is Illumina NovaSeq 6000. The public reads were quality trimmed at Q25 with fastp and then assembled into clones with MiXCR by TCRdb, keeping productive beta chains. Each CDR3 protein gets just one entry, which takes the most common genes and DNA from the rows behind it. This sample lists around 300,000 distinct CDR3 sequences; roughly 17% were detected once. Of the sample, roughly 23% is held by the ten largest clones. The sequencing input was PBMCs or a T cell subset sorted from them (not recorded which). All receptors derive from a man aged 18-30 years who had mild COVID-19 (a few samples of this study predate the infection). The sample titles of this study are shuffled in the database, so cell type and time point are left out; the donor was told from shared clones.

The rearrangement uses TRBV29-1 and TRBJ2-3; tentative D call: TRBD1 (6 bases). Germline values: CDR1 SQVTM, CDR2 ANQGSEA. With 7 bases removed from V and 8 bases from J, the gap between germline ends came to 19 bases. This CDR3 comprises 13 residues. DNA of the CDR3: TGCAGCGCTGGGGCAGGGACACGCGGTACGCAGTATTTT. This gives the protein CSAGAGTRGTQYF.

The chain uses TRBV24-1 and TRBJ1-2, with D possibly being TRBD1 (5 bases). CDR1 KGHDR and CDR2 SFDVKD come from the germline V gene. V lost 2 bases and J 8 bases, leaving 11 bases between the germline ends. The CDR3 length is 13 residues. The CDR3 reads CATSDYQGGGYTF. In DNA, the CDR3 is TGTGCCACCAGTGATTACCAGGGCGGCGGCTACACCTTC.

The chain combines TRBV20-1 with TRBJ1-2; tentative D call: TRBD1 (6 bases). CDR1 is DFQATT, CDR2 SNEGSKA, per germline (reference sequence). V shed 0 bases and J shed 6 bases, with 17 bases lying between them. The CDR3 extends over 15 amino acids. The CDR3 DNA reads as TGCAGTGCTAGAGATCCCCCGGGGGCCCGCGATGGCTACACCTTC. Translation: CSARDPPGARDGYTF.

This clonotype was seen a handful of times. The chain is built from TRBV13 and TRBJ2-5; D is ambiguous. CDR1 and CDR2 (germline): PRHDT, FYEKMQ (reference sequence). The CDR3 loop spans 16 amino acids. Trimming stripped 2 bases from V and 3 bases from J, with 16 bases between. The CDR3 loop is CASSLSGHLKEETQYF. The CDR3 DNA sequence: TGTGCCAGCAGCTTATCGGGCCACCTAAAAGAAGAGACCCAGTACTTC.

As concerns this clonotype: A much larger clone sits a single nucleotide away, making a read error possible. This rearrangement joins TRBV5-1 to TRBJ2-2; D not resolved. This CDR3 contains 12 residues. Trimming took off 3 bases at V and 1 base at J, with 1 base between the two ends. Germline CDR1 SGHRS, CDR2 YFSETQ. This chain's CDR3 is CASSWNTGELFF. The DNA for the CDR3 is TGCGCCAGCAGCTGGAACACCGGGGAGCTGTTTTTT.

The table lists this clonotype with many counts. This sequence joins TRBV10-2 and TRBJ2-7; 10 nucleotides line up with TRBD1. CDR1 and CDR2 (germline): WSHSY, SAAADI. The CDR3 spans 14 residues. The trim removed 6 bases at V and 5 bases at J, leaving 7 bases unmatched. The CDR3 here is CASSDPGTGDEQYF. The DNA for the CDR3 is TGCGCCAGCAGCGACCCCGGGACAGGGGACGAGCAGTACTTC.

Only a few counts were recorded for this clonotype. The chain has TRBV2 and TRBJ2-1; maybe TRBD2 (6 bases). The CDR3 consists of 12 residues. The V end was cut by 4 bases, the J end by 9 bases, with 10 bases between. Per the germline V gene, CDR1 is SNHLY and CDR2 is FYNNEI. CDR3 bases: TGTGCCAGCAGTGCCCAGGGAGGTGAGCAGTTCTTC. It specifies CASSAQGGEQFF.

This clonotype was picked up a small number of times. V and J are TRBV12-5 and TRBJ2-5, with no clear D. The germline gives CDR1 LGHNT, CDR2 FRNRAP. This CDR3 is 12 amino acids long. Trimming stripped 8 bases from V and 5 bases from J, with 12 bases between. The CDR3 DNA reads as TGTGCTAGTAGTGGTGTTACTGAGACCCAGTACTTC. Amino acids: CASSGVTETQYF.

In its sample, this clonotype was seen a few times. J is TRBJ2-3 and V is TRBV20-1; D is possibly TRBD1 or TRBD2 (5 bases each). Looked up from germline, CDR1 is DFQATT and CDR2 is SNEGSKA (reference sequence). The germline V and J ends were trimmed by 5 bases and 0 bases, with 15 bases remaining between them. This CDR3 spans 15 amino acids. The CDR3 is CSASPGRFSTDTQYF. CDR3 sequence (DNA): TGCAGTGCTTCCCCGGGGCGCTTCAGCACAGATACGCAGTATTTT.

The chain is built from TRBV29-1 and TRBJ1-5, with no clear D. The V gene's germline CDR1 is SQVTM and CDR2 ANQGSEA. This CDR3 has 14 residues. Trimming removed 6 bases at V and 5 bases at J, with 17 bases between. The CDR3 spells CSVALGGRDQPQHF. As DNA, the CDR3 is TGCAGCGTAGCGCTGGGTGGGAGGGATCAGCCCCAGCATTTT.

The chain links TRBV3-1 to TRBJ1-1; D gene uncertain. The V gene's germline CDR1 is LGHDT and CDR2 YNNKEL (reference sequence). V was shortened by 3 bases and J by 0 bases, with 11 bases between the two germline ends. The CDR3 covers 15 residues. In nucleotides, the CDR3 is TGTGCCAGCAGCCAGAGCTCCTGGCTGAACACTGAAGCTTTCTTT. Translated: CASSQSSWLNTEAFF.

In this sample, this clonotype turned up a few times. The rearrangement uses TRBV7-3 and TRBJ2-5, with TRBD2 matching over 10 bases. The CDR3 extends over 15 amino acids. The J segment lost 2 bases and the V segment lost 5 bases, leaving 5 bases of the junction unmatched. The germline gives CDR1 SGHTA, CDR2 FQGTGA. The DNA for the CDR3 is TGTGCCAGCAGCCAACAGCGGGGGGGACAAGAGACCCAGTACTTC. It translates to CASSQQRGGQETQYF.

This clonotype showed up just a few times. The CDR3 region is CAISEGRGAGDTQYF. Here the CDR3 DNA reads TGTGCCATCAGTGAGGGACGGGGGGCCGGAGATACGCAGTATTTT. This chain joins TRBV10-3 and TRBJ2-3, with TRBD2 as a possible D gene (7 bases). The germline V gene has CDR1 ENHRY and CDR2 SYGVKD. CDR3 size: 15 residues. Trimming stripped 2 bases from V and 5 bases from J, with 14 bases between.

The V and J genes are TRBV29-1 and TRBJ2-1; 9 bases agree with TRBD2. The CDR3 is 12 residues long. Germline loops: CDR1 SQVTM, CDR2 ANQGSEA. The J segment lost 3 bases and the V segment lost 7 bases, leaving 1 base of the junction unmatched. The CDR3 is CSGSGGYNEQFF. CDR3 DNA: TGCAGCGGTAGCGGGGGCTACAATGAGCAGTTCTTC.

The sample holds a few counts of this clonotype. The CDR3 loop is CASREQGSGANVLTF. CDR3 nucleotide sequence: TGTGCCAGCAGAGAACAGGGCTCTGGGGCCAACGTCCTGACTTTC. The rearrangement uses TRBV6-2 or TRBV6-3 and TRBJ2-6; tentatively, D is TRBD1 (6 bases). The CDR3 is 15 residues long. V lost 6 bases to trimming and J lost 0 bases, with 9 bases between them. Germline values: CDR1 MNHEY, CDR2 SVGEGT.

This clonotype was seen a few times. This chain uses TRBV6-5 with TRBJ2-3, with D unresolved. Germline values: CDR1 MNHEY, CDR2 SVGAGI. The CDR3 runs to 14 residues. Trimming stripped 2 bases from V and 5 bases from J, with 11 bases between. The CDR3 region is CASSYGYVGDTQYF. The CDR3 coding sequence is TGTGCCAGCAGTTACGGATACGTCGGAGATACGCAGTATTTT.

This clonotype was counted only a few times. The chain uses TRBV4-3 and TRBJ1-2; D unresolved. The V gene lost 5 bases and the J gene lost 2 bases, with 15 bases spanning the gap. Germline loops: CDR1 LGHNA, CDR2 YSLEER. The CDR3 totals 15 residues. Here the CDR3 reads CASSFRADFNYGYTF. For the CDR3, the DNA is TGCGCCAGCAGCTTCAGAGCCGACTTCAACTATGGCTACACCTTC.

This chain uses TRBV5-5 with TRBJ2-1; 7 nucleotides line up with TRBD1. J was trimmed by 8 bases and V by 3 bases; bases with no gene match: 8. The CDR3 contains 14 residues. Germline-derived CDR1 and CDR2 are SGHKS and YYEKEE (reference sequence). Written as DNA, the CDR3 is TGTGCCAGCAGCTGGCAGACAGGGAACTATGAGCAGTTCTTC. Residues: CASSWQTGNYEQFF.

The chain carries TRBV7-2 and TRBJ1-1; weak D call: TRBD1 (6 bases). Trimming removed 5 bases from V and 6 bases from J, with 16 bases in between. In germline, CDR1 is SGHTA, CDR2 FQGNSA. This CDR3 has 14 amino acids. The DNA for the CDR3 is TGTGCCAGCAGCCAGGCGGGGGGCAGCGCTGAAGCTTTCTTT. It codes for CASSQAGGSAEAFF.

The gene calls are TRBV11-1 and TRBJ2-3, with 8 bases aligning to TRBD2. The CDR3 covers 15 residues. Germline V gives CDR1 SGHAT, CDR2 FQDESV (reference sequence). V was clipped by 4 bases and J by 5 bases; unmatched bases: 8. The CDR3 sequence is CASSSMRGVGDTQYF. The CDR3 DNA reads TGTGCCAGCAGCTCGATGCGGGGGGTCGGAGATACGCAGTATTTT.

Only a few counts were recorded for this clonotype. The chain uses TRBV24-1 and TRBJ1-2; no firm D call. Germline lookup yields CDR1 KGHDR and CDR2 SFDVKD. This CDR3 region has 14 residues. Trimming pared 3 bases from V and 4 bases from J, leaving 11 bases between. CDR3 in amino acids: CATSDATGGYGYTF. The CDR3 DNA follows: TGTGCCACCAGTGATGCGACGGGTGGCTATGGCTACACCTTC.

The chain carries TRBV5-1 and TRBJ2-5, with 11 bases identical to TRBD2. The CDR3 extends over 17 amino acids. Trimming cost V 0 bases and J 2 bases; bases outside gene matches: 6. The V gene's germline CDR1 is SGHRS and CDR2 YFSETQ. The CDR3 nucleotides are TGCGCCAGCAGCTTGGGGGCTAGCGGGGGGCATCAAGAGACCCAGTACTTC. Protein sequence: CASSLGASGGHQETQYF.

There are many counts of this clonotype. The J gene is TRBJ2-3, the V gene TRBV12-3 or TRBV12-4, with TRBD1 matching over 11 bases. CDR3 length equals 15 residues. The ends lost 5 bases at V and 4 bases at J; junction bases unmatched: 5. The CDR3 DNA is TGTGCCAGCAGTCCCCGGACAGGGGGCGCAGATACGCAGTATTTT. Its translation: CASSPRTGGADTQYF.

A few counts support this clonotype. The chain couples TRBV5-1 to TRBJ2-7; TRBD1 aligns across 9 bases. The CDR3 runs 14 residues. Trimming at V came to 4 bases and at J to 6 bases, leaving 8 bases not matched to a gene. From germline, CDR1 is SGHRS and CDR2 YFSETQ. CDR3 nucleotide sequence: TGCGCCAGCAGCATAGGGACAGGGCGTGGCGAGCAGTACGTC. Translated: CASSIGTGRGEQYV.

This clonotype was seen a few times. The chain joins TRBV7-2 to TRBJ2-7; D may match TRBD1 or TRBD2 (6 bases each). The CDR3 extends over 13 amino acids. Trimming took 5 bases from V and 2 from J, leaving 10 bases between them. CDR1 is SGHTA and CDR2 is FQGNSA in the germline V gene. CDR3 region: CASSAGGPYEQYF. CDR3 coding DNA: TGTGCCAGCAGCGCCGGGGGCCCCTACGAGCAGTACTTC. The whole variable domain, remainder taken from reference TRBV7-2 and TRBJ2-7, is GAGVSQSPSNKVTEKGKDVELRCDPISGHTALYWYRQSLGQGLEFLIYFQGNSAPDKSGLPSDRFSAERTGGSVSTLTIQRTQQEDSAVYLCASSAGGPYEQYFGPGTRLTVT.